Here is one T cell receptor beta chain with its context. Its cognate antigen is unknown. This record belongs to a study of a mutant IDH1 vaccine in newly diagnosed glioma. Overall study: Every participant had undergone radiotherapy, temozolomide, or both before, and most underwent both. Whole-study results and caveats: The occurrence of vaccine-induced immune responses was seen in 90% to 95% of patients.

Clones were sequenced by immunoSEQ multiplex PCR, and TCRdb holds only the in-frame ones, with some missing. In the table there are under 55,000 clones, roughly 91% of which are singletons. As for time point: week 11, during vaccination. Each vaccine dose was 300 ug of mutant IDH1 20-mer peptide, with topical imiquimod. The V and J ends lost 6 bases and 4 bases respectively, with 12 bases between them. There are 14 residues in the CDR3. Germline V gene lookup returns CDR1 MNHEY and CDR2 SVGAGI. This sample comprised PBMCs, obtained from a glioma patient whose treatment included an IDH1 peptide vaccine. The chain recombines TRBV6-5 with TRBJ2-2; the D is unclear. The clonotype was recovered from a man aged 45-60 years with glioma. The CDR3 reads CASSRIGSTGELFF. The CDR3 nucleotides are TGTGCCAGCAGCCGAATTGGTTCCACCGGGGAGCTGTTTTTT.